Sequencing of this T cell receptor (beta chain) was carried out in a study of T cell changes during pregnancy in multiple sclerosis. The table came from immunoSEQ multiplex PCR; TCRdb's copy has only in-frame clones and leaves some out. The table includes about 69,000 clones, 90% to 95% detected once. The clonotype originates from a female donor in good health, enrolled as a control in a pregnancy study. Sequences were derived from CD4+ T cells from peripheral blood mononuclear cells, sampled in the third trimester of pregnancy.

The CDR3 nucleotides are TGTGCCAGCAGTGACTTGGACAGGGGTGTGGGTGAGACCCAGTACTTC. It encodes CASSDLDRGVGETQYF. The chain joins TRBV2 to TRBJ2-5, with 9 positions matching TRBD1. From germline, CDR1 is SNHLY and CDR2 FYNNEI. The CDR3 length is 16 residues. V dropped 3 bases and J dropped 5; count of bases not matched to a gene: 10.